The 12 T cell receptor beta chains below were found in one sample sequenced in a study of blood T cell repertoires in COVID-19. The data were produced by immunoSEQ multiplex PCR, yet TCRdb's version contains in-frame clones alone and is incomplete. Of about 15,000 clones listed, roughly four fifths were seen once; the top ten hold roughly 20%. The sequencing input was peripheral blood. The receptors stem from a man older than 75 with active or convalescent COVID-19.

V is TRBV11-2 and J is TRBJ2-2; no reliable D call. The CDR3 consists of 17 residues. V was trimmed by 5 bases and J by 0 bases, leaving 16 bases between them. Germline CDR1 SGHAT, CDR2 FQNNGV. In DNA form, the CDR3 reads TGTGCCAGCAGCCCCGGTACTTGGGCTCCGAACACCGGGGAGCTGTTTTTT. Its translation: CASSPGTWAPNTGELFF.

The chain is built from TRBV6-2 or TRBV6-3 and TRBJ2-2; 9 bases are a match to TRBD1. Germline trimming cut 5 bases from V and 4 bases from J; bases unmatched to any gene: 2. Germline V gene data show CDR1 as MNHEY and CDR2 as SVGEGT. This CDR3 spans 14 amino acids. The CDR3 DNA reads as TGTGCCAGCAGTCTACAGGGGGCCACCGGGGAGCTGTTTTTT. It encodes CASSLQGATGELFF.

The V gene is TRBV5-4, the J gene TRBJ2-1; the match to TRBD1 covers 7 bases. This CDR3 comprises 15 residues. The V segment lost 4 bases and the J segment 2 bases; nucleotides outside the gene matches: 6. Germline-derived CDR1 and CDR2 are SGHNT and YYREEE (reference sequence). CDR3 region: CASSPDRVAYNEQFF. CDR3 coding DNA: TGTGCCAGCAGCCCCGACAGGGTAGCCTACAATGAGCAGTTCTTC.

The chain couples TRBV13 to TRBJ1-6; weak D call: TRBD1 (6 bases). Deletions cut 4 bases from V and 9 bases from J, with 13 bases between. Germline CDR1 PRHDT, CDR2 FYEKMQ (reference sequence). The CDR3 is 14 residues long. The CDR3 protein is CASSSTGSSSPLHF. Here the CDR3 DNA reads TGTGCCAGCAGCTCTACAGGGAGCAGTTCACCCCTCCACTTT. Based on the CDR3 plus reference TRBV13 and TRBJ1-6, the full variable domain is AAGVIQSPRHLIKEKRETATLKCYPIPRHDTVYWYQQGPGQDPQFLISFYEKMQSDKGSIPDRFSAQQFSDYHSELNMSSLELGDSALYFCASSSTGSSSPLHFGNGTRLTVT.

V gene TRBV6-5 combines with J gene TRBJ1-1; no firm D call. The V end was cut by 5 bases, the J end by 8 bases, with 12 bases between. The CDR3 is 12 amino acids. CDR1 is MNHEY, CDR2 SVGAGI, per germline. As DNA, the CDR3 is TGTGCCAGCAGTCCAGGCGGGAGGGAAGCTTTCTTT. It translates to CASSPGGREAFF.

J is TRBJ1-4 and V is TRBV28; the D gene is possibly TRBD1 (5 bases). V lost 2 bases to trimming and J lost 8 bases, with 15 bases between them. CDR3 length: 15 amino acids. CDR1 MDHEN and CDR2 SYDVKM come from the germline V gene. The CDR3 spells CASSLTGGVWEKLFF. CDR3 DNA: TGTGCCAGCAGTTTAACGGGAGGGGTTTGGGAAAAACTGTTTTTT.

The rearrangement uses TRBV2 and TRBJ2-6; D might be TRBD1 (6 bases). There are 15 residues in the CDR3. Trimming shortened V by 7 bases and J by 0 bases, and 10 bases separated the two germline ends. Germline V CDR1 and CDR2: SNHLY, FYNNEI. CDR3 in amino acids: CASIWDTSGANVLTF. DNA for the CDR3: TGTGCCAGCATTTGGGACACCTCTGGGGCCAACGTCCTGACTTTC.

Written as DNA, the CDR3 is TGTGCCAGCAGCCATCGACTAGGCTGGGAGACCCAGTACTTC. Residues: CASSHRLGWETQYF. The genes are TRBV5-6 and TRBJ2-5, with a possible D match to TRBD2 (6 bases). The CDR3 runs 14 residues. Germline loops: CDR1 SGHDT, CDR2 YYEEEE. Deletions cut 4 bases from V and 5 bases from J, with 15 bases between.

The chain recombines TRBV27 with TRBJ2-7; possibly TRBD1 for D (7 bases). This CDR3 has 17 amino acids. The V end was cut by 6 bases, the J end by 0 bases, with 21 bases between. Germline CDR1 and CDR2: MNHEY and SMNVEV (reference sequence). The CDR3 loop is CASSPEGAPSSSYEQYF. DNA of the CDR3: TGTGCCAGCAGCCCGGAGGGGGCGCCCTCGAGCTCCTACGAGCAGTACTTC.

The CDR3 reads CASSAGTVREGQYF. The CDR3 region has the DNA TGTGCCAGCAGCGCCGGGACAGTACGGGAAGGGCAGTACTTC. V gene TRBV6-6 combines with J gene TRBJ2-7; 7 positions agree with TRBD1. This CDR3 has 14 amino acids. Germline assignment: CDR1 MNHNY and CDR2 SVGAGI (reference sequence). V trimming: 6 bases; J trimming: 9 bases; junction bases outside the gene matches: 14.

This chain joins TRBV5-1 and TRBJ2-1; 8 bases line up with TRBD2. The CDR3 is 17 amino acids. J lost 4 bases, V lost 5 bases, and 14 bases had no gene match. Per germline, CDR1 SGHRS and CDR2 YFSETQ. CDR3 in amino acids: CASSGERAGGKYNEQFF. The DNA for the CDR3 is TGCGCCAGCAGTGGAGAACGGGCGGGGGGCAAATACAATGAGCAGTTCTTC.

The CDR3 region has the DNA TGTGCCAGCAGCGCGACAGGGGCGCCGCACTATGGCTACACCTTC. This gives the protein CASSATGAPHYGYTF. The chain recombines TRBV9 with TRBJ1-2; TRBD1 matches 8 bases. V was clipped by 3 bases and J by 3 bases; unmatched bases: 7. Germline loops: CDR1 SGDLS, CDR2 YYNGEE. This CDR3 contains 15 residues.